These T cell receptor beta chains were read from a single sample in a study of blood T cell repertoires in COVID-19. Measured with immunoSEQ multiplex PCR; TCRdb has only the in-frame clones, and not every one. The sample gives a few hundred thousand clones, about 90% of which show up once; around 0.92% is in the top ten. What was sequenced was peripheral blood. All receptors derive from a man aged 18 to 29 with COVID-19, enrolled during active disease. Both conserved end residues are part of each CDR3. Fields, in order: clone size, V gene, J gene, D gene, CDR3 DNA, CDR3 protein. The D gene is left open where the match is weak. Not every row has a clone size; where given, it reads once, few, many or a size class.

abundance: .; v_gene: TRBV11-2; j_gene: TRBJ2-3; d_gene: .; CDR3nt: TGTGCCAGCAGCTTAGTGAGCGGCAGCACAGATACGCAGTATTTT; CDR3aa: CASSLVSGSTDTQYF
abundance: .; v_gene: TRBV11-1; j_gene: TRBJ1-5; d_gene: .; CDR3nt: TGTGCCAGCAGCTCGGGTGACGGGCCCCAGCATTTT; CDR3aa: CASSSGDGPQHF
abundance: .; v_gene: TRBV6-6; j_gene: TRBJ1-2; d_gene: TRBD1; CDR3nt: TGTGCCAGCAGTCCCGGGACAGGGGGCGCGGTCTATGGCTACACCTTC; CDR3aa: CASSPGTGGAVYGYTF
abundance: .; v_gene: TRBV25-1; j_gene: TRBJ1-2; d_gene: TRBD1; CDR3nt: TGTGCCAGCAGTAGGACAGGTCTCTATGGCTACACCTTC; CDR3aa: CASSRTGLYGYTF
abundance: .; v_gene: TRBV18; j_gene: TRBJ1-2; d_gene: .; CDR3nt: TGTGCCAGCTCACCCTCCGGGATGACCTATGGCTACACCTTC; CDR3aa: CASSPSGMTYGYTF
abundance: .; v_gene: TRBV11-3; j_gene: TRBJ2-5; d_gene: .; CDR3nt: TGTGCCAGCAGCTTAGTAAAAGAGACCCAGTACTTC; CDR3aa: CASSLVKETQYF
abundance: .; v_gene: TRBV2; j_gene: TRBJ2-3; d_gene: TRBD2; CDR3nt: TGTGCCAGCAGCCCGGTAGGGACTAGCGGTGACACAGATACGCAGTATTTT; CDR3aa: CASSPVGTSGDTDTQYF
abundance: .; v_gene: TRBV20-1; j_gene: TRBJ2-1; d_gene: .; CDR3nt: TGCAGTGCGGGGGCGAATGAGCAGTTCTTC; CDR3aa: CSAGANEQFF
abundance: .; v_gene: TRBV5-1; j_gene: TRBJ1-6; d_gene: .; CDR3nt: TGCGCCAGCAGCAATCAGGGTAACGCACCCCTCCACTTT; CDR3aa: CASSNQGNAPLHF
abundance: .; v_gene: TRBV5-1; j_gene: TRBJ1-3; d_gene: TRBD1; CDR3nt: TGCGCCAGCAGCTTGGAACAGGGGGGAAACACCATATATTTT; CDR3aa: CASSLEQGGNTIYF
abundance: .; v_gene: TRBV10-1; j_gene: TRBJ1-2; d_gene: .; CDR3nt: TGCGCCAGCAGCCCGGGTCAAAACAACTATGGCTACACCTTC; CDR3aa: CASSPGQNNYGYTF
abundance: .; v_gene: TRBV12-3/TRBV12-4; j_gene: TRBJ1-2; d_gene: .; CDR3nt: TGTGCCAGCAGTCCAGTGGATCGGGGAGGCTACACCTTC; CDR3aa: CASSPVDRGGYTF
abundance: .; v_gene: TRBV12-3/TRBV12-4; j_gene: TRBJ1-2; d_gene: .; CDR3nt: TGTGCCAGCTCCAGGGCCTTCTATGGCTACACCTTC; CDR3aa: CASSRAFYGYTF
abundance: .; v_gene: TRBV3-1/TRBV3-2; j_gene: TRBJ1-4; d_gene: TRBD1; CDR3nt: TGTGCCAGCAGCAATGGACAGGGGCGGGAAAAACTGTTTTTT; CDR3aa: CASSNGQGREKLFF
abundance: .; v_gene: TRBV20-1; j_gene: TRBJ2-1; d_gene: .; CDR3nt: TGCAGTGCCCTAAGGCTCGGGGAGCAGTTCTTC; CDR3aa: CSALRLGEQFF
abundance: .; v_gene: TRBV5-4; j_gene: TRBJ2-5; d_gene: .; CDR3nt: TGTGCCAGCAGCTTGGACAGGGCTGGAGAGACCCAGTACTTC; CDR3aa: CASSLDRAGETQYF
abundance: .; v_gene: TRBV29-1; j_gene: TRBJ2-5; d_gene: .; CDR3nt: TGCAGCGTTGTGGGGGGCCAAGAGACCCAGTACTTC; CDR3aa: CSVVGGQETQYF
abundance: .; v_gene: TRBV5-1; j_gene: TRBJ2-2; d_gene: .; CDR3nt: TGCGCCAGCAGCCCCATGGACAGATCGAACACCGGGGAGCTGTTTTTT; CDR3aa: CASSPMDRSNTGELFF
abundance: .; v_gene: TRBV2; j_gene: TRBJ2-6; d_gene: TRBD1; CDR3nt: TGTGCCAGCCGACCGGGACAGGGGGCCTCTGGGGCCAACGTCCTGACTTTC; CDR3aa: CASRPGQGASGANVLTF
abundance: .; v_gene: TRBV6-5; j_gene: TRBJ2-7; d_gene: TRBD1; CDR3nt: TGTGCCAGCTCCGGGACAGGCTACGAGCAGTACTTC; CDR3aa: CASSGTGYEQYF
abundance: .; v_gene: TRBV15; j_gene: TRBJ1-4; d_gene: .; CDR3nt: TGTGCCACCAGCGAGCCCCCAACTAATGAAAAACTGTTTTTT; CDR3aa: CATSEPPTNEKLFF
abundance: few; v_gene: TRBV16; j_gene: TRBJ1-2; d_gene: .; CDR3nt: TGTGCCAGCAGCCACACGACGACAGGAACTTCTGGCTACACCTTC; CDR3aa: CASSHTTTGTSGYTF
abundance: .; v_gene: TRBV7-2; j_gene: TRBJ2-7; d_gene: TRBD2; CDR3nt: TGTGCCAGCAGCCCCTGGGGCGGGGGCTACGAGCAGTACTTC; CDR3aa: CASSPWGGGYEQYF
abundance: .; v_gene: TRBV2; j_gene: TRBJ1-6; d_gene: .; CDR3nt: TGTGCCAGCAGTGCAATTACAGGGTATAATTCACCCCTCCACTTT; CDR3aa: CASSAITGYNSPLHF
abundance: .; v_gene: TRBV7-9; j_gene: TRBJ2-5; d_gene: TRBD2; CDR3nt: TGTGCCAGCAGCAATGGCCCAGCGGGGCTAAAAGAGACCCAGTACTTC; CDR3aa: CASSNGPAGLKETQYF
abundance: .; v_gene: TRBV2; j_gene: TRBJ2-7; d_gene: TRBD1; CDR3nt: TGTGCCAGCGCTGGGACAGGGTTGACCTACGAGCAGTACTTC; CDR3aa: CASAGTGLTYEQYF
abundance: .; v_gene: TRBV18; j_gene: TRBJ2-1; d_gene: TRBD2; CDR3nt: TGTGCCAGCTCACCACCGTCTAGCGGGGCCTACAATGAGCAGTTCTTC; CDR3aa: CASSPPSSGAYNEQFF
abundance: .; v_gene: TRBV27; j_gene: TRBJ2-1; d_gene: .; CDR3nt: TGTGCCAGCAGTCCTCAGGGGGGTCCCTACAATGAGCAGTTCTTC; CDR3aa: CASSPQGGPYNEQFF
abundance: .; v_gene: TRBV18; j_gene: TRBJ2-3; d_gene: .; CDR3nt: TGTGCCAGCTCACCCCGGGAGCCCACCGATACGCAGTATTTT; CDR3aa: CASSPREPTDTQYF